The T cell receptor beta chain under discussion was sequenced for a study of T cell repertoires in cytomegalovirus infection. TCRdb reprocessed the reads with MiXCR, giving one entry per CDR3 protein. The table records about 920,000 distinct CDR3 sequences, around 32% of them present only once. In the case of this clonotype: The antigen remains undetermined.

This clonotype was sampled from a human donor in good health (CMV status not recorded). Some clones in this sample may be carry-over from other donors' samples. Source: cultured CD8+ T cells from PBMCs, taken from culture after CMV antigen stimulation.

The CDR3 coding sequence is TGTGCCATCAGTGCTCCGGGACAGGGGATACGGGTTGACGGGGAGCTGTTTTTT. This encodes CAISAPGQGIRVDGELFF. The chain combines TRBV10-3 with TRBJ2-2; 10 nucleotides match TRBD1. The CDR3 extends over 18 amino acids. Trimming removed 4 bases from V and 7 bases from J; junction bases left unmatched: 15. Germline V CDR1 and CDR2: ENHRY, SYGVKD.